A selection of T cell receptor beta chains follows, all from one sample in a study of cytomegalovirus exposure and HLA in healthy donors. Sequencing used immunoSEQ multiplex PCR; TCRdb keeps in-frame clones, though not all of them. The sample comprises about 160,000 clones, approximately 80% of which are singletons, and about 4% rests with the top ten. The source material was PBMCs. All receptors come from a man in his thirties or forties in good health and CMV-seropositive. Each CDR3 is given without its conserved first and last residue.

>TRBV7-9|TRBJ2-7
ASSEEGQGRYEQY
>TRBV18|TRBJ1-6
ASSPTPGQSSPLH
>TRBV2|TRBJ1-4
ATAGAANEKLF
>TRBV6-1|TRBJ2-7
ASSDRREGRRTYEQY
>TRBV7-3|TRBJ1-6
ASSLTGTDPPLH
>TRBV4-2|TRBJ2-5
ASSQDRGDYQETQY
>TRBV10-3|TRBJ2-2
AIGEGGGF
>TRBV5-4|TRBJ1-1
ASSETPMNTEAF
>TRBV2|TRBJ1-5
ASSPEKHSNQPQH
>TRBV30|TRBJ2-2
AWRGLAGANTGELF
>TRBV2|TRBJ2-4
ASGTSGGFIQY
>TRBV19|TRBJ1-5
ASSGQAYSNQPQH
>TRBV6-5|TRBJ2-7
ASSLGQGGSREQY
>TRBV29-1|TRBJ1-1
SVRGRINTEAF
>TRBV7-9|TRBJ1-2
ASSPTGTGYGYT
>TRBV7-7|TRBJ2-5
ASSSGQGGETQY
>TRBV27|TRBJ1-5
ASSWAGNQPQH
>TRBV27|TRBJ1-5
ASSPARGSNQPQH
>TRBV2|TRBJ1-3
ASTLGQGTNTIY
>TRBV6-1|TRBJ2-7
ASSGEGSYEQY
>TRBV9|TRBJ2-7
ASSRRGAEKQY
>TRBV28|TRBJ1-5
ASSPQGVVHQPQH